Listed below are T cell receptor beta chains from one sample, sequenced in a study of blood T cell repertoires in COVID-19. Method: immunoSEQ multiplex PCR; TCRdb's copy keeps in-frame clones and lacks some. Of about 120,000 clones in the sample, about 83% were seen once. Sample: peripheral blood. All receptors derive from a woman aged 45-60 years with acute or convalescent COVID-19. The CDR3 runs from the conserved cysteine through the conserved F or W. D genes are given only for firm matches. Some rows mark clone size as missing; the rest say once, few, many or name a class of expanded clone.

cdr3_nt | cdr3_aa | clone_size | j_call | v_call | d_call
TGTGCCAGCAGTGGGGCTTGGGGGCTCCAACACTACGAGCAGTACTTC | CASSGAWGLQHYEQYF | . | TRBJ2-7 | TRBV6-1 | .
TGTGCCAGCAGTGGACAGTCGGCCTCTGGAAACACCATATATTTT | CASSGQSASGNTIYF | . | TRBJ1-3 | TRBV2 | .
TGCGCCAGCCGGGACAGCTCCTACGAGCAGTACTTC | CASRDSSYEQYF | . | TRBJ2-7 | TRBV5-1 | TRBD1
TGTGCCAGTAGTATAGCAGGGGTTAATGAAAAACTGTTTTTT | CASSIAGVNEKLFF | . | TRBJ1-4 | TRBV19 | .
TGTGCCAGCACAGGGAACCATCCTGCTAACTATGGCTACACCTTC | CASTGNHPANYGYTF | . | TRBJ1-2 | TRBV5-5 | .
TGTGCCAGCAGCTTTCGGGACAGAACCTACGAGCAGTACTTC | CASSFRDRTYEQYF | . | TRBJ2-7 | TRBV5-6 | TRBD1
TGTGCCAGCAGCGGGAACAGGGGGCAGGACGGGGAGCTGTTTTTT | CASSGNRGQDGELFF | . | TRBJ2-2 | TRBV9 | TRBD1
TGTGCCAGCAGCCCCGGGACAGGGAACTATGGCTACACCTTC | CASSPGTGNYGYTF | . | TRBJ1-2 | TRBV3-1/TRBV3-2 | TRBD1
TGTGCCACATTACAGGCGGGGGGCACTGAAGCTTTCTTT | CATLQAGGTEAFF | . | TRBJ1-1 | TRBV15 | .
TGTGCCTGGAGTTACAGGATAGACGAGCAGTACTTC | CAWSYRIDEQYF | few | TRBJ2-7 | TRBV30 | .
TGTGCCAGCTCACCAGCTCACTTCGGGTACATGAACACTGAAGCTTTCTTT | CASSPAHFGYMNTEAFF | . | TRBJ1-1 | TRBV18 | .
TGCGCCAGCAGCTTGGAAATTGCGGATTTAGCTTTCTTT | CASSLEIADLAFF | . | TRBJ1-1 | TRBV5-1 | .
TGTGCCAGCAGCGTAGGGACTAGCGGGGACACCGGGGAGCTGTTTTTT | CASSVGTSGDTGELFF | few | TRBJ2-2 | TRBV9 | TRBD2
TGCAGCGCCCGACAGGCGAACTATGGCTACACCTTC | CSARQANYGYTF | . | TRBJ1-2 | TRBV29-1 | .
TGCGCCAGCAGCCAGACGACAGGGGGAGAGACCCAGTACTTC | CASSQTTGGETQYF | . | TRBJ2-5 | TRBV4-3 | TRBD1
TGTGCCAGCAGCTTGCCCACCGGGACAACCCACAATGAGCAGTTCTTC | CASSLPTGTTHNEQFF | . | TRBJ2-1 | TRBV5-4 | .
TGTGCCAGCAGTATCGCGGCGGGGAGCGATAATTCACCCCTCCACTTT | CASSIAAGSDNSPLHF | . | TRBJ1-6 | TRBV11-2 | .
TGCGCCAGCAGCCACCTACAGGGAGTGACTGAAGCTTTCTTT | CASSHLQGVTEAFF | . | TRBJ1-1 | TRBV4-1 | .
TGTGCCAGCACTATGGGCTCTTTGGGTGGCACTGAAGCTTTCTTT | CASTMGSLGGTEAFF | . | TRBJ1-1 | TRBV6-5 | .
TGCGCCAGCAGCCAAGACGCCTCGGTGATCTCCGAGCAGTACTTC | CASSQDASVISEQYF | . | TRBJ2-7 | TRBV4-1 | .
TGTGCCAGCAGTCTCGACAGGGAGGACAATGGCTACACCTTC | CASSLDREDNGYTF | . | TRBJ1-2 | TRBV6-5 | TRBD1
TGTGCCAGCTCATCGTCTACGGGGGGGAACACTGAAGCTTTCTTT | CASSSSTGGNTEAFF | . | TRBJ1-1 | TRBV18 | .
TGTGCCAGCAGTGAAGGGGGACTAGCGGGAGATACGCAGTATTTT | CASSEGGLAGDTQYF | . | TRBJ2-3 | TRBV6-1 | TRBD2
TGCGCCAGCAGCGAGGACAGCCTCTGGGGCTACACCTTC | CASSEDSLWGYTF | . | TRBJ1-2 | TRBV5-1 | .
TGTGCCAGTAGTGCTCGACAGGGGGCGCCTTACGAGCAGTACTTC | CASSARQGAPYEQYF | . | TRBJ2-7 | TRBV19 | TRBD1
TGTGCCAGCAGTTACTCAACAGGGAACACTGAAGCTTTCTTT | CASSYSTGNTEAFF | . | TRBJ1-1 | TRBV6-5 | .
TGTGCCACCAGCAGAATAGCGGGGGGGCAATTAGGCAATGAGCAGTTCTTC | CATSRIAGGQLGNEQFF | . | TRBJ2-1 | TRBV15 | TRBD2
TGTGCCAGCAGCTTTTCAAGCGGGGCCTACAATGAGCAGTTCTTC | CASSFSSGAYNEQFF | . | TRBJ2-1 | TRBV7-2 | TRBD2
TGTGCCAGCAGCCCCGACAGGGGCCAAGAGACCCAGTACTTC | CASSPDRGQETQYF | once | TRBJ2-5 | TRBV6-2/TRBV6-3 | TRBD1
TGTGCCAGCGGGGGACAGCCCTCCTACAATGAGCAGTTCTTC | CASGGQPSYNEQFF | . | TRBJ2-1 | TRBV6-5 | TRBD1
TGTGCCAGCAGCCTCACCTCCCCGTTCGGGGCGGGAGGGCAAGAGACCCAGTACTTC | CASSLTSPFGAGGQETQYF | . | TRBJ2-5 | TRBV7-2 | TRBD2
TGTGCCAGCAGCTTGGTGAGTGAGGTACGGACCCAGTACTTC | CASSLVSEVRTQYF | . | TRBJ2-5 | TRBV5-6 | .
TGTGCCAGCAGCTACGCTCAGGGGCCTATGAACACTGAAGCTTTCTTT | CASSYAQGPMNTEAFF | . | TRBJ1-1 | TRBV7-9 | .
TGTGCCTGGAGTGTTGGACTAGCGGACGAGACCCAGTACTTC | CAWSVGLADETQYF | . | TRBJ2-5 | TRBV30 | TRBD2
TGCGCCAGCGGTCTTGGACAGCCCTCCGCAAGCTACACCTTC | CASGLGQPSASYTF | . | TRBJ1-2 | TRBV5-1 | .
TGTGCCAGTAGTCGTAGCGGGCCGGGCACAGATACGCAGTATTTT | CASSRSGPGTDTQYF | . | TRBJ2-3 | TRBV19 | TRBD2
TGCGCCAGCAGCTTGAGGCCTAGCTACGAGCAGTACTTC | CASSLRPSYEQYF | . | TRBJ2-7 | TRBV5-1 | .
TGCGCCAGCAGCTCGCAGGGTGGCCACACTGAAGCTTTCTTT | CASSSQGGHTEAFF | . | TRBJ1-1 | TRBV5-1 | .
TGCAGCGTTGAACCCGGGACAGGGGGCCGGGAAGCCAAAAACATTCAGTACTTC | CSVEPGTGGREAKNIQYF | . | TRBJ2-4 | TRBV29-1 | TRBD1
TGTGCCAGCAGTTCCATGGGGAGGTCACCCCTCCACTTT | CASSSMGRSPLHF | . | TRBJ1-6 | TRBV6-5 | .
TGTGCCAGCAGCCCCACCGCGCTCTCCGGAAACACCATATATTTT | CASSPTALSGNTIYF | . | TRBJ1-3 | TRBV6-5 | .
TGCGCCAGCAGCTTGGTAGGTAGCGTAGACAATGAGCAGTTCTTC | CASSLVGSVDNEQFF | few | TRBJ2-1 | TRBV5-1 | .
TGTGCCAGCAGGCCGGGACAGAGATACGAGCAGTACTTC | CASRPGQRYEQYF | few | TRBJ2-7 | TRBV2 | TRBD1
TGCGCCAGCAGCCAAGGTGACAGGGCAACTAATGAAAAACTGTTTTTT | CASSQGDRATNEKLFF | . | TRBJ1-4 | TRBV4-3 | TRBD1
TGTGCCTGTGTTAGCGGACACACGAACACTGAAGCTTTCTTT | CACVSGHTNTEAFF | . | TRBJ1-1 | TRBV30 | .
TGTGCCAGTAAAACGGGACAGCTGAACACTGAAGCTTTCTTT | CASKTGQLNTEAFF | . | TRBJ1-1 | TRBV19 | TRBD1
TGTGCCAGCAGCTTACAGGGGCCCGTTAACTATGGCTACACCTTC | CASSLQGPVNYGYTF | once | TRBJ1-2 | TRBV5-6 | TRBD1
TGTGCCAGCAGCTTGGCCAGGGAAGAGACCCAGTACTTC | CASSLAREETQYF | . | TRBJ2-5 | TRBV7-2 | .
TGTGCCAGCATTCCGCCCCGCGGAACTGAAGCTTTCTTT | CASIPPRGTEAFF | . | TRBJ1-1 | TRBV6-5 | .
TGCGCCAGCAGCCAAGGAAGTGACAGGGCAGGCTACACCTTC | CASSQGSDRAGYTF | . | TRBJ1-2 | TRBV4-3 | TRBD1
TGTGCCAGCAGTCGCCCCCGTCCCGGTCGGTGGGGCTACACCTTC | CASSRPRPGRWGYTF | . | TRBJ1-2 | TRBV6-5 | .
TGCGCCAGCAGCCAAGATCGGGCGGGTGAGCAGTTCTTC | CASSQDRAGEQFF | . | TRBJ2-1 | TRBV4-3 | .
TGTGCCAGCCAAAGCACAGGGAGCAATTCACCCCTCCACTTT | CASQSTGSNSPLHF | once | TRBJ1-6 | TRBV5-4 | .
TGTGCCAGCAGCGCGGCTACAGGGGGCGAAAGTGGCTACACCTTC | CASSAATGGESGYTF | once | TRBJ1-2 | TRBV7-8 | TRBD1
TGTGCCAGCACCCAGGGGGATACTGAAGCTTTCTTT | CASTQGDTEAFF | . | TRBJ1-1 | TRBV6-5 | TRBD1
TGTGCCAGCAGCCAGGGACAGGGATACACTGAAGCTTTCTTT | CASSQGQGYTEAFF | . | TRBJ1-1 | TRBV7-2 | TRBD1
TGTGCCAGCAGTTTAATGCGGCGGGGTCCAGGGGGGACCCAGTACTTC | CASSLMRRGPGGTQYF | . | TRBJ2-5 | TRBV28 | .
TGTGCCAGCAGCCTGACAGGGGAGAGCACTGAAGCTTTCTTT | CASSLTGESTEAFF | . | TRBJ1-1 | TRBV6-4 | TRBD1
TGTGCCAGCAGCTTAGCGTTCGGGAACTATGGCTACACCTTC | CASSLAFGNYGYTF | . | TRBJ1-2 | TRBV7-9 | .